Listed below are T cell receptor beta chains from one sample, sequenced in a study of graft-versus-host responses after intestinal transplantation. Antigen specificity for these receptors is unknown. Assay used: immunoSEQ multiplex PCR; TCRdb lists only in-frame clones, some missing. In the table there are about 25,000 clones, around 80% of which are singletons. The specimen was unstimulated CD8+ T cells sorted from spleen or lymph node cells, collected before transplant. These receptors were obtained from a human donor who was the organ donor for an intestinal transplant. CDR3s include the opening cysteine and the closing phenylalanine or tryptophan. D genes are given only for firm matches. Only some rows state a clone size, as once, few, many or a class for expanded clones.

V gene: TRBV2; D gene: -; clone size: -; J gene: TRBJ1-1; CDR3 protein: CASSAVNTEAFF; CDR3 DNA: TGTGCCAGCAGTGCAGTGAACACTGAAGCTTTCTTT
V gene: TRBV5-4; D gene: TRBD1; clone size: -; J gene: TRBJ1-2; CDR3 protein: CASSLDRGGYTF; CDR3 DNA: TGTGCCAGCAGCTTAGACAGGGGTGGCTACACCTTC
V gene: TRBV29-1; D gene: TRBD1; clone size: -; J gene: TRBJ1-2; CDR3 protein: CSVEDARDSGYTF; CDR3 DNA: TGCAGCGTTGAAGATGCCCGGGACAGTGGCTACACCTTC
V gene: TRBV5-6; D gene: -; clone size: -; J gene: TRBJ2-7; CDR3 protein: CASSLERSYEQYF; CDR3 DNA: TGTGCCAGCAGCTTGGAGAGATCCTACGAGCAGTACTTC
V gene: TRBV27; D gene: TRBD1; clone size: few; J gene: TRBJ1-1; CDR3 protein: CASSVTGGGTEAFF; CDR3 DNA: TGTGCCAGCAGTGTGACAGGGGGGGGCACTGAAGCTTTCTTT
V gene: TRBV5-1; D gene: -; clone size: -; J gene: TRBJ1-1; CDR3 protein: CASSLAPVKEAFF; CDR3 DNA: TGCGCCAGCAGCTTGGCACCGGTTAAGGAAGCTTTCTTT
V gene: TRBV11-3; D gene: -; clone size: -; J gene: TRBJ2-5; CDR3 protein: CASRTGQKKETQYF; CDR3 DNA: TGTGCCAGCAGAACAGGACAGAAAAAAGAGACCCAGTACTTC
V gene: TRBV27; D gene: -; clone size: -; J gene: TRBJ2-5; CDR3 protein: CASAPTMGQGETQYF; CDR3 DNA: TGTGCCAGCGCTCCCACCATGGGGCAGGGAGAGACCCAGTACTTC
V gene: TRBV29-1; D gene: -; clone size: few; J gene: TRBJ2-7; CDR3 protein: CSVEGPGEQYF; CDR3 DNA: TGCAGCGTTGAGGGTCCTGGCGAGCAGTACTTC
V gene: TRBV10-2; D gene: -; clone size: -; J gene: TRBJ2-1; CDR3 protein: CASSEGRGGIEQFF; CDR3 DNA: TGCGCCAGCAGTGAGGGGAGAGGAGGTATTGAGCAGTTCTTC
V gene: TRBV5-1; D gene: -; clone size: -; J gene: TRBJ1-3; CDR3 protein: CASSLEGTSGNTIYF; CDR3 DNA: TGCGCCAGCAGCTTGGAGGGCACCTCTGGAAACACCATATATTTT
V gene: TRBV5-4; D gene: TRBD1; clone size: -; J gene: TRBJ2-7; CDR3 protein: CASSLAQGDSYEQYF; CDR3 DNA: TGTGCCAGCAGCTTGGCTCAGGGGGACTCCTACGAGCAGTACTTC
V gene: TRBV4-3; D gene: TRBD1; clone size: -; J gene: TRBJ1-6; CDR3 protein: CASSQDEEGASPLHF; CDR3 DNA: TGCGCCAGCAGCCAAGATGAGGAGGGGGCTTCACCCCTCCACTTT
V gene: TRBV6-6; D gene: -; clone size: -; J gene: TRBJ1-2; CDR3 protein: CASTDTYGYTF; CDR3 DNA: TGTGCCAGCACTGATACCTATGGCTACACCTTC
V gene: TRBV6-4; D gene: TRBD1; clone size: -; J gene: TRBJ1-2; CDR3 protein: CASSRDRSYGYTF; CDR3 DNA: TGTGCCAGCAGCCGGGACAGGAGCTATGGCTACACCTTC
V gene: TRBV6-1; D gene: -; clone size: few; J gene: TRBJ2-7; CDR3 protein: CASRDSYEQYF; CDR3 DNA: TGTGCCAGCCGGGACTCCTACGAGCAGTACTTC
V gene: TRBV21-1; D gene: -; clone size: -; J gene: TRBJ2-7; CDR3 protein: CASSKVVRGADCYEQYF; CDR3 DNA: TGTGCCAGCAGCAAAGTAGTACGGGGCGCTGATTGCTACGAGCAGTACTTC
V gene: TRBV5-1; D gene: -; clone size: -; J gene: TRBJ2-7; CDR3 protein: CASSPLSSYEQYF; CDR3 DNA: TGCGCCAGCAGCCCACTGAGCTCCTACGAGCAGTACTTC
V gene: TRBV6-5; D gene: TRBD2; clone size: -; J gene: TRBJ2-3; CDR3 protein: CASTDGLAPDTQYF; CDR3 DNA: TGTGCCAGCACCGATGGACTAGCTCCAGATACGCAGTATTTT
V gene: TRBV27; D gene: -; clone size: once; J gene: TRBJ1-1; CDR3 protein: CASSLGQTNTEAFF; CDR3 DNA: TGTGCCAGCAGTCTAGGACAGACGAACACTGAAGCTTTCTTT
V gene: TRBV19; D gene: -; clone size: -; J gene: TRBJ2-1; CDR3 protein: CASSIGGGNEQFF; CDR3 DNA: TGTGCCAGTAGTATAGGAGGGGGCAATGAGCAGTTCTTC
V gene: TRBV4-3; D gene: TRBD2; clone size: -; J gene: TRBJ2-1; CDR3 protein: CASSQDMTSLELNEQFF; CDR3 DNA: TGCGCCAGCAGCCAAGATATGACTAGCCTGGAACTCAATGAGCAGTTCTTC
V gene: TRBV9; D gene: -; clone size: few; J gene: TRBJ2-3; CDR3 protein: CASSVGGAPSTDTQYF; CDR3 DNA: TGTGCCAGCAGCGTAGGGGGGGCCCCTAGCACAGATACGCAGTATTTT
V gene: TRBV6-1; D gene: TRBD1; clone size: -; J gene: TRBJ1-1; CDR3 protein: CASMGQGGYTEAFF; CDR3 DNA: TGTGCCAGCATGGGACAGGGAGGATACACTGAAGCTTTCTTT
V gene: TRBV7-9; D gene: -; clone size: -; J gene: TRBJ2-5; CDR3 protein: CASSLDRRETQYF; CDR3 DNA: TGTGCCAGCAGCTTAGACCGTAGAGAGACCCAGTACTTC
V gene: TRBV6-5; D gene: -; clone size: -; J gene: TRBJ2-3; CDR3 protein: CASSYSKGGGTDTQYF; CDR3 DNA: TGTGCCAGCAGTTACTCGAAGGGGGGTGGCACAGATACGCAGTATTTT
V gene: TRBV6-5; D gene: -; clone size: -; J gene: TRBJ2-1; CDR3 protein: CASSPGEHEQFF; CDR3 DNA: TGTGCCAGCAGCCCAGGGGAGCATGAGCAGTTCTTC
V gene: TRBV19; D gene: -; clone size: -; J gene: TRBJ1-2; CDR3 protein: CASSIGFGQANYGYTF; CDR3 DNA: TGTGCCAGTAGTATAGGTTTCGGGCAAGCTAACTATGGCTACACCTTC
V gene: TRBV7-6; D gene: TRBD1; clone size: -; J gene: TRBJ1-3; CDR3 protein: CASSSQGAFGNTIYF; CDR3 DNA: TGTGCCAGCAGCTCACAGGGGGCGTTTGGAAACACCATATATTTT
V gene: TRBV7-9; D gene: TRBD1; clone size: -; J gene: TRBJ1-6; CDR3 protein: CASSFRDRGTDSPLHF; CDR3 DNA: TGTGCCAGCAGCTTTCGGGACAGGGGGACAGATTCACCCCTCCACTTT
V gene: TRBV4-1; D gene: -; clone size: -; J gene: TRBJ2-7; CDR3 protein: CASSQDQRGYEQYF; CDR3 DNA: TGCGCCAGCAGCCAAGATCAACGGGGCTACGAGCAGTACTTC
V gene: TRBV2; D gene: TRBD1; clone size: -; J gene: TRBJ2-7; CDR3 protein: CASSSPGTGSYEQYF; CDR3 DNA: TGTGCCAGCAGCTCCCCGGGGACAGGGAGCTACGAGCAGTACTTC
V gene: TRBV10-3; D gene: -; clone size: few; J gene: TRBJ1-2; CDR3 protein: CAISEPGPTLNYGYTF; CDR3 DNA: TGTGCCATCAGTGAACCGGGACCGACCCTTAACTATGGCTACACCTTC
V gene: TRBV29-1; D gene: -; clone size: -; J gene: TRBJ2-7; CDR3 protein: CSVGGGSYYEQYF; CDR3 DNA: TGCAGCGTTGGGGGAGGCAGTTACTACGAGCAGTACTTC
V gene: TRBV7-8; D gene: -; clone size: once; J gene: TRBJ1-3; CDR3 protein: CASSLVRSGNTIYF; CDR3 DNA: TGTGCCAGCAGCTTAGTTCGCTCTGGAAACACCATATATTTT
V gene: TRBV5-8; D gene: TRBD2; clone size: -; J gene: TRBJ2-1; CDR3 protein: CASSLEAGGPGEQFF; CDR3 DNA: TGTGCCAGCAGCTTGGAGGCGGGGGGGCCGGGTGAGCAGTTCTTC
V gene: TRBV7-4; D gene: -; clone size: once; J gene: TRBJ1-2; CDR3 protein: CASSLQGNYGYTF; CDR3 DNA: TGTGCCAGCAGCTTACAGGGGAACTATGGCTACACCTTC
V gene: TRBV19; D gene: -; clone size: -; J gene: TRBJ1-1; CDR3 protein: CASSGVGGLMNTEAFF; CDR3 DNA: TGTGCCAGTAGTGGGGTTGGGGGGCTCATGAACACTGAAGCTTTCTTT